The clone carrying this T cell receptor beta chain was detected once. The recovered donors of Cohort 3 showed two negative PCRs, clearance, or symptom resolution. This entry belongs to a study of blood T cell repertoires in COVID-19. Study in general: Italy, Spain and the United States were the sources of the convalescent and acute COVID-19 samples.

The CDR3 consists of 15 residues. V shed 8 bases, J shed 7 bases, and the junction held 12 bases outside the gene matches. Per germline, CDR1 MDHEN and CDR2 SYDVKM. Here immunoSEQ multiplex PCR was the method, and the copy in TCRdb shows in-frame clones only, minus some. This table has about 400,000 clones, just under 90% appearing once. Sequenced sample: PBMCs or T cells enriched from blood (not recorded which). This sequence originates from a woman aged 50 to 65 who had recovered from COVID-19. The rearrangement links TRBV28 to TRBJ1-4; 8 nucleotides agree with TRBD1. CDR3 amino acids: CASLSGTGLSEKLFF. DNA of the CDR3: TGTGCCAGCCTATCGGGGACAGGATTGAGTGAAAAACTGTTTTTT. Drawing the rest from reference TRBV28 and TRBJ1-4, the complete variable domain is DVKVTQSSRYLVKRTGEKVFLECVQDMDHENMFWYRQDPGLGLRLIYFSYDVKMKEKGDIPEGYSVSREKKERFSLILESASTNQTSMYLCASLSGTGLSEKLFFGSGTQLSVL.